The clone carrying this T cell receptor beta chain has a count of ten or more. The target antigen is unknown. Compared with germline, one end of the junction differs, possibly owing to a read error. Making use of molecular barcodes, quantitative 5'-RACE generated TCR beta libraries. From the 5' RACE reads, TCRdb called clonotypes with MiXCR, one entry per CDR3 protein. This table has under 250,000 distinct CDR3 sequences, roughly 32% appearing once. These data are taken from a study of CD8 T cells in ankylosing spondylitis. Study findings and constraints: Disease-linked clones displayed a CD8+ phenotype and appeared relatively rarely in peripheral blood. Disease-linked clones reportedly showed significant enrichment in matched ankylosing spondylitis synovial fluid. Roughly eight highly homologous variants made up a TCR beta motif that seemed to typify ankylosing spondylitis blood.

The CDR3 spans 13 residues. The germline V gene encodes CDR1 DFQATT and CDR2 SNEGSKA (reference sequence). The sequenced sample consisted of blood, either unsorted or a sorted T cell fraction (not recorded which). This TCR was recovered from a male donor with ankylosing spondylitis or in good health (not recorded which). The chain combines TRBV20-1 with TRBJ2-3; either TRBD1 or TRBD2 may supply D (6 bases each). The CDR3 coding sequence is TGCAGTGCAAGAGGGGGGTTAGCGGATACGCAGTATTTT. The encoded protein is CSARGGLADTQYF.